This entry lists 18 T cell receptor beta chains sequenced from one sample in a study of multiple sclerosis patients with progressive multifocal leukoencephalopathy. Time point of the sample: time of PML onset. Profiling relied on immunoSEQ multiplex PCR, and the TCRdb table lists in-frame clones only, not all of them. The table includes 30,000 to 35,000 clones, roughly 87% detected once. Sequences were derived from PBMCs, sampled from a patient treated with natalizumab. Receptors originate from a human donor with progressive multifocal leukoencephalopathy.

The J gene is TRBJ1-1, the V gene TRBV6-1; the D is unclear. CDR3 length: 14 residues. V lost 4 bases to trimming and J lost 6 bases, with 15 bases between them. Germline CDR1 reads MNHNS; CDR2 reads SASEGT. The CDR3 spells CASSALDVRAEAFF. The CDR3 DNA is TGTGCCAGCAGTGCCCTAGACGTACGAGCTGAAGCTTTCTTT.

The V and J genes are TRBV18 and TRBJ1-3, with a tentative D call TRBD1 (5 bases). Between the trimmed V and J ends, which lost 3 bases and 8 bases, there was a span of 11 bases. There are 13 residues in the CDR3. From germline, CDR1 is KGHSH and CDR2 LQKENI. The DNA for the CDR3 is TGTGCCAGCTCACCCCCCCGGGGCGACACCATATATTTT. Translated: CASSPPRGDTIYF.

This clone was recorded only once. CDR3 in amino acids: CASSLTGSEKLFF. In DNA form, the CDR3 reads TGCGCCAGCAGCTTGACAGGAAGCGAAAAACTGTTTTTT. The gene calls are TRBV5-1 and TRBJ1-4; TRBD1 might be the D (5 bases). The CDR3 loop spans 13 amino acids. Germline CDR1 and CDR2: SGHRS and YFSETQ. Trimming removed 1 base at V and 8 bases at J, with 9 bases between.

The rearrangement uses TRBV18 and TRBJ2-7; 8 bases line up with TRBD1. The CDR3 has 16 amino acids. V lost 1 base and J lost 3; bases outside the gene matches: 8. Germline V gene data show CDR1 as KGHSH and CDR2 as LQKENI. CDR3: CASSPLIDRGGYEQYF. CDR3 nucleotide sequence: TGTGCCAGCTCACCACTGATCGACAGGGGAGGCTACGAGCAGTACTTC.

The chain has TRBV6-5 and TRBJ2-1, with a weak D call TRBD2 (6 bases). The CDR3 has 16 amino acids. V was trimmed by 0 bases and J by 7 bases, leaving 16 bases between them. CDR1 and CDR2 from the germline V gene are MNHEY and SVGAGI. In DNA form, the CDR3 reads TGTGCCAGCAGTTACTCGGGCGCGGGATTGGGGAATGAGCAGTTCTTC. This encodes CASSYSGAGLGNEQFF.

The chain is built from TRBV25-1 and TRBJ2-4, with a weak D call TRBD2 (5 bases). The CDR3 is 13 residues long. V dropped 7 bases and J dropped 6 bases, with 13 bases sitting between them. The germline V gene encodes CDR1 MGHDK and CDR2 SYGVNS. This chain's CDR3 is CASTPDYPNIQYF. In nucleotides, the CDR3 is TGTGCCAGCACCCCCGACTATCCAAACATTCAGTACTTC.

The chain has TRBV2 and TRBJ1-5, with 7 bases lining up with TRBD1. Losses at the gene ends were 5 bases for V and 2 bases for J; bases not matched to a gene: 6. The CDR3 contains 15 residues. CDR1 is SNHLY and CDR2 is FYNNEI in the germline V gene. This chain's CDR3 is CASSSRQGGNQPQHF. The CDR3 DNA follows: TGTGCCAGCAGTTCGCGACAGGGAGGCAATCAGCCCCAGCATTTT.

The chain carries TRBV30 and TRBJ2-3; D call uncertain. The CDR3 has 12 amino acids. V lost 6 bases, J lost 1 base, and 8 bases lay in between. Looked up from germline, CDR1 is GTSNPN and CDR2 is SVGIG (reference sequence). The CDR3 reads CACVGRTDTQYF. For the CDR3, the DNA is TGTGCCTGTGTAGGGCGCACAGATACGCAGTATTTT.

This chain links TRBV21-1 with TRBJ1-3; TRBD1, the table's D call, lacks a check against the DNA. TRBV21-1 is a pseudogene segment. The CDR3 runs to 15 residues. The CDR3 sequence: CANPRTYGSGNTIYF. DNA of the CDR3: TGTGCCAACCCTAGGACATATGGCTCTGGAAACACCATATATTTT.

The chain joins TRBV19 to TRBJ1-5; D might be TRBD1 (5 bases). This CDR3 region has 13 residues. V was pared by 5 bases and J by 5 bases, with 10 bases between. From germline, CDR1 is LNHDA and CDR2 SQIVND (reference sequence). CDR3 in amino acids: CASSSNRYQPQHF. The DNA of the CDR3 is TGTGCCAGTAGTTCGAACAGGTATCAGCCCCAGCATTTT.

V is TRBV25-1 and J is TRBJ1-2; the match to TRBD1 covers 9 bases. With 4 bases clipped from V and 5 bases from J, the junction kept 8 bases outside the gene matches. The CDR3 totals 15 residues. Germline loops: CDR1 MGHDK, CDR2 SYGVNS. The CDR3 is CASSVGTGPEYGYTF. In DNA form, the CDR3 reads TGTGCCAGCAGTGTGGGGACAGGGCCAGAATATGGCTACACCTTC.

CDR3 loop: CSVQTGTELAEQYF. As DNA, the CDR3 is TGCAGCGTCCAGACCGGGACAGAGTTAGCCGAGCAGTACTTC. The chain has TRBV29-1 and TRBJ2-7; 7 positions agree with TRBD1. The junction had 14 bases not matched to a gene; V was cut back by 6 bases and J by 6 bases. Germline V lookup: CDR1 SQVTM, CDR2 ANQGSEA. CDR3 size: 14 residues.

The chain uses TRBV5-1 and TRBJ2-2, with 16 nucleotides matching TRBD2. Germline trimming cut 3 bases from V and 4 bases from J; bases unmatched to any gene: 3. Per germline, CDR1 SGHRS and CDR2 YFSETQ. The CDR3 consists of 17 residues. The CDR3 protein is CASSSGLAGGTTGELFF. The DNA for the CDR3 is TGCGCCAGCAGCTCGGGACTAGCGGGAGGGACCACCGGGGAGCTGTTTTTT. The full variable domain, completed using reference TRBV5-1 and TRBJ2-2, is KAGVTQTPRYLIKTRGQQVTLSCSPISGHRSVSWYQQTPGQGLQFLFEYFSETQRNKGNFPGRFSGRQFSNSRSEMNVSTLELGDSALYLCASSSGLAGGTTGELFFGEGSRLTVL.

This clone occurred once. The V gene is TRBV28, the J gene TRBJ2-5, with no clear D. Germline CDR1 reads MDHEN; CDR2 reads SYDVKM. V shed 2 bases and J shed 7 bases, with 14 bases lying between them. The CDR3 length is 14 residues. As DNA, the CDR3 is TGTGCCAGCAGTTTAACAGTCCCAACGGGGACCCAGTACTTC. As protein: CASSLTVPTGTQYF. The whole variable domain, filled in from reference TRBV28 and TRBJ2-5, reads DVKVTQSSRYLVKRTGEKVFLECVQDMDHENMFWYRQDPGLGLRLIYFSYDVKMKEKGDIPEGYSVSREKKERFSLILESASTNQTSMYLCASSLTVPTGTQYFGPGTRLLVL.

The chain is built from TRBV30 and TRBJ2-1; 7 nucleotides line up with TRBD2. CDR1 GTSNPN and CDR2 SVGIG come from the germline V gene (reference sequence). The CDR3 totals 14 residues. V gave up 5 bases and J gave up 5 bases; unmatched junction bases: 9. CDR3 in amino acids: CAWQPGTTHNEQFF. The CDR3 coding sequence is TGTGCCTGGCAACCCGGGACTACCCACAATGAGCAGTTCTTC.

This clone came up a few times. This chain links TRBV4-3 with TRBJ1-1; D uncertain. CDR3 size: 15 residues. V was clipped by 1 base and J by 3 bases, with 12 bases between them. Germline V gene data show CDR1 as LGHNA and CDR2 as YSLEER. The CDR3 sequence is CASSQVGQLDTEAFF. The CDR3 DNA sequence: TGCGCCAGCAGCCAAGTCGGCCAGTTAGACACTGAAGCTTTCTTT.

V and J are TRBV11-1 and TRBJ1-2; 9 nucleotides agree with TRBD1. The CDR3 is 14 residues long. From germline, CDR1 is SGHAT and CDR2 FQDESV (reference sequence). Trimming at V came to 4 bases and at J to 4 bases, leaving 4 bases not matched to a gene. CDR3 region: CASSSGDRVYGYTF. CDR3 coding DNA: TGTGCCAGCAGCTCAGGGGACAGGGTCTATGGCTACACCTTC.

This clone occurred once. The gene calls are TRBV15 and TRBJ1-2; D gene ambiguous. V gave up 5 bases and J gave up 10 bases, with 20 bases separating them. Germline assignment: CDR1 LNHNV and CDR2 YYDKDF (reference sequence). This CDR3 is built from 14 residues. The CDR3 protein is CATSLRPRAALYTF. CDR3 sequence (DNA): TGTGCCACCAGCTTACGCCCGCGAGCAGCCCTCTACACCTTC.